Listed here are 7 T cell receptor beta chains from one sample, sequenced in a study of identical twins (dated by TCRdb to about 2016). To prepare the library, 5' RACE was applied. Reads for this sample came from an Illumina HiSeq 2000. The public reads were quality trimmed at Q25 with fastp and then assembled into clones with MiXCR by TCRdb, keeping productive beta chains. Each CDR3 protein gets just one entry, which takes the most common genes and DNA from the rows behind it. The sample includes 540,000 or so distinct CDR3 sequences, with 20% to 25% observed a single time. Around 0.48% of the sample comes from the top ten. The sample was also reused in another study, on yellow fever vaccine responses in identical twins.

Sample: CD4+ T cells sorted from blood. Every receptor here comes from a woman under 30 in good health.

This clonotype turned up a few times. This chain joins TRBV20-1 and TRBJ2-5; 7 bases line up with TRBD1. The junction had 8 bases not matched to a gene; V was cut back by 3 bases and J by 4 bases. Germline V gene data show CDR1 as DFQATT and CDR2 as SNEGSKA (reference sequence). The CDR3 runs 14 residues. The DNA of the CDR3 is TGCAGTGCTAGGGGACAGATCACCCGAGAGACCCAGTACTTC. It specifies CSARGQITRETQYF.

This chain uses TRBV29-1 with TRBJ1-2; possible D gene TRBD1, 5 bases. The germline V and J ends were trimmed by 0 bases and 4 bases, with 15 bases remaining between them. This CDR3 comprises 15 residues. Germline V lookup: CDR1 SQVTM, CDR2 ANQGSEA. DNA for the CDR3: TGCAGCGTTGAAGATCTTGTGCAGGGCGGCTATGGCTACACCTTC. Amino acid sequence: CSVEDLVQGGYGYTF.

The chain couples TRBV3-1 to TRBJ2-1; 14 nucleotides line up with TRBD2. Germline V gives CDR1 LGHDT, CDR2 YNNKEL (reference sequence). Trimming at V came to 4 bases and at J to 8 bases, leaving 4 bases not matched to a gene. The CDR3 totals 15 residues. Here the CDR3 DNA reads TGTGCCAGCAGCCGGGGGACTAGCGGGAGCTATGAGCAGTTCTTC. This encodes CASSRGTSGSYEQFF.

The chain combines TRBV10-3 with TRBJ2-2; TRBD1 or TRBD2 may be the D gene (5 bases each). This CDR3 has 15 residues. V lost 4 bases and J 4 bases, leaving 13 bases between the germline ends. CDR1 is ENHRY and CDR2 is SYGVKD in the germline V gene. In DNA form, the CDR3 reads TGTGCCATCAGTGGCGGGCAGGGACGCACCGGGGAGCTGTTTTTT. Translation gives CAISGGQGRTGELFF.

The chain uses TRBV12-3 or TRBV12-4 and TRBJ2-5; no definite D call. The CDR3 is made up of 13 amino acids. V lost 1 base, J lost 5 bases, and 8 bases lay in between. In DNA, the CDR3 is TGTGCCAGCAGTTTAGTTAGTGGGGAGACCCAGTACTTC. Protein: CASSLVSGETQYF.

This chain connects TRBV6-5 to TRBJ2-1; D is perhaps TRBD2 (5 bases). Germline lookup yields CDR1 MNHEY and CDR2 SVGAGI. V gave up 6 bases and J gave up 9 bases, with 9 bases separating them. CDR3 size: 11 residues. In DNA form, the CDR3 reads TGTGCCAGCAGCAATGGAGGTGAGCAGTTCTTC. Translating gives CASSNGGEQFF.

The sample holds a few counts of this clonotype. The genes are TRBV5-1 and TRBJ2-1; maybe TRBD2 (6 bases). Trimming stripped 4 bases from V and 15 bases from J, with 17 bases between. The CDR3 has 12 amino acids. Germline lookup yields CDR1 SGHRS and CDR2 YFSETQ. This CDR3 is CASSIDSGGLFF. For the CDR3, the DNA is TGCGCCAGCAGCATTGACAGCGGAGGGTTGTTCTTC.